This T cell receptor (beta chain) was documented in a study of T cell changes during pregnancy in multiple sclerosis. Generated by immunoSEQ multiplex PCR, the TCRdb table keeps only in-frame clones and is missing some. The data contain approximately 71,000 clones, 85% to 95% of them singletons. The V gene's germline CDR1 is MDHEN and CDR2 SYDVKM. CDR3 length: 14 amino acids. Germline trimming cut 6 bases from V and 3 bases from J; bases unmatched to any gene: 8. The chain links TRBV28 to TRBJ2-7, with 7 bases that match TRBD2. The origin of this receptor is a female donor with multiple sclerosis, enrolled in a pregnancy study. This specimen was peripheral blood, taken in the third trimester of pregnancy. CDR3 in amino acids: CASRGGTLGYEQYF. The CDR3 region has the DNA TGTGCCAGCAGGGGGGGGACTCTGGGCTACGAGCAGTACTTC.